This T cell receptor (beta chain) was documented in a study of regulatory T cells in long-lasting Graves disease. In the study overall: A definition of persistent Graves' disease required over 5 years of antithyroid drugs plus positive TSH receptor antibodies. The study's findings and limits: Shared public clonotypes totalled around 2,900 in persistent patients, compared with about a thousand in new patients. TCR diversity in persistent Graves' patients was below that of newly diagnosed ones.

Time point noted: persistent/refractory GD, antithyroid drugs over 5 years with positive TRAb. The TCR library was prepared using RNA isolated from PBMCs. Through Arm-PCR of CDR3 regions and iRepertoire HTBI primers, TCR beta libraries were built. In the study's own analysis: Throughout the samples, researchers identified roughly 60 TRBV and roughly 13 TRBJ segments. MiXCR, run by TCRdb on the multiplex PCR reads, gives a single entry per CDR3 protein. The V and J calls and clone size come from TCRdb's table, not from the authors' own analysis. The sample lists approximately 380,000 distinct CDR3 sequences, less than 25% occurring once. Per the germline V gene, CDR1 is MNHEY and CDR2 is SVGEGT. This CDR3 contains 13 residues. V gave up 10 bases and J gave up 4 bases; unmatched junction bases: 8. This clonotype was seen many times. As yet, its antigen is unknown.

The chain links TRBV6-2 or TRBV6-3 to TRBJ1-2; the match to TRBD1 covers 8 bases. This material consisted of peripheral blood mononuclear cells (PBMCs), taken when the disease was refractory, from a patient treated with antithyroid drugs. This TCR came from a female donor with Graves disease. The chain's CDR3 is CATDDRGGYGYTF. CDR3 nucleotides: TGTGCCACCGACGACAGGGGTGGCTATGGCTACACCTTC.